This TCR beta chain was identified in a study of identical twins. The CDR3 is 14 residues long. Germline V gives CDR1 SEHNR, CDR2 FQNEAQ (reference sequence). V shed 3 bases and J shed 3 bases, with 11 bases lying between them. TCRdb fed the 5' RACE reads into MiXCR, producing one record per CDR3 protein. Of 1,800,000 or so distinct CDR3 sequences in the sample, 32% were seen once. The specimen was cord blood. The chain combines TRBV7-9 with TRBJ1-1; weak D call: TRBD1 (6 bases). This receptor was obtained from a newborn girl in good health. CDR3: CASSLRQVDTEAFF. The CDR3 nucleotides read TGTGCCAGCAGCTTGAGACAGGTGGACACTGAAGCTTTCTTT.